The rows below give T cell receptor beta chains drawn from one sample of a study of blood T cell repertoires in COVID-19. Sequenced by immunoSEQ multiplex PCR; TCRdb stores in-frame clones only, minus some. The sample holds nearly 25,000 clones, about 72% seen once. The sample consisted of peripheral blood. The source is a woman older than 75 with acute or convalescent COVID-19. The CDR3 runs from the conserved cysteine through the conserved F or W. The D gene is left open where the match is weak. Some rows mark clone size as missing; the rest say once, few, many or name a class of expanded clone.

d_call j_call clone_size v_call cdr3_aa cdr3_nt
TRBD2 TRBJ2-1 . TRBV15 CATSVRLAGGVDEQFF TGTGCCACCAGCGTCCGACTAGCGGGGGGAGTCGATGAGCAGTTCTTC
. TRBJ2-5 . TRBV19 CASSIGGLETQYF TGTGCCAGTAGTATAGGGGGCCTGGAGACCCAGTACTTC
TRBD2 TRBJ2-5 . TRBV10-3 CAISATLAGEETQYF TGTGCCATCAGTGCAACTTTAGCGGGGGAAGAGACCCAGTACTTC
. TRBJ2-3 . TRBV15 CATSSGGTSTDTQYF TGTGCCACCAGCAGTGGTGGCACGAGCACAGATACGCAGTATTTT
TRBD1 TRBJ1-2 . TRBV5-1 CASRNLAIQGAGGYTF TGCGCCAGCAGAAACCTTGCAATCCAGGGGGCAGGTGGCTACACCTTC
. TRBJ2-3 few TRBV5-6 CASRGGLDTQYF TGTGCCAGCAGGGGGGGGCTGGATACGCAGTATTTT
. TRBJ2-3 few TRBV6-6 CASSPSNTGIWADTQYF TGTGCCAGCAGTCCATCAAATACAGGGATCTGGGCAGATACGCAGTATTTT
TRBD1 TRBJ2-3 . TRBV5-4 CASSFRGSTDTQYF TGTGCCAGCAGCTTCAGGGGGAGCACAGATACGCAGTATTTT
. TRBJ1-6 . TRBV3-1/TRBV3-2 CASSQAGHQSPLHF TGTGCCAGCAGCCAAGCAGGGCATCAGTCACCCCTCCACTTT
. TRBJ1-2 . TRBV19 CASRDGGEDGYTF TGTGCCAGTAGGGACGGAGGGGAAGATGGCTACACCTTC
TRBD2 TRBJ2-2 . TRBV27 CASSSPEAGAATGELFF TGTGCCAGCAGCTCCCCTGAAGCGGGGGCAGCCACCGGGGAGCTGTTTTTT
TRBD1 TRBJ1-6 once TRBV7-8 CASSFGRQGSSPLHF TGTGCCAGCAGCTTTGGGAGACAGGGGAGTTCACCCCTCCACTTT
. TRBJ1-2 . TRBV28 CASSLWGRDYGYTF TGTGCCAGCAGTTTATGGGGCAGGGACTATGGCTACACCTTC
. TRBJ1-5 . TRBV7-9 CASSLGAGRDHQPQHF TGTGCCAGCAGCTTAGGAGCGGGAAGGGACCATCAGCCCCAGCATTTT
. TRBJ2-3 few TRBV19 CASSSYTDTQYF TGTGCCAGTAGTTCGTACACAGATACGCAGTATTTT
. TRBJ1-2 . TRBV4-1 CASSQGAAYGYTF TGCGCCAGCAGCCAAGGAGCGGCCTATGGCTACACCTTC
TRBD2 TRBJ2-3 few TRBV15 CATSRELAGGSDTQYF TGTGCCACCAGCAGAGAACTAGCGGGGGGCTCAGATACGCAGTATTTT
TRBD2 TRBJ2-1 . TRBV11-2 CASEIGRAYNEQFF TGTGCCAGCGAAATTGGGAGGGCGTACAATGAGCAGTTCTTC
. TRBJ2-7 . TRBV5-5 CASSPTAQGYEQYF TGTGCCAGCAGCCCTACCGCCCAGGGGTACGAGCAGTACTTC
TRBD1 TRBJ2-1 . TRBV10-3 CAIRAGTGDNEQFF TGTGCCATCAGGGCCGGGACAGGGGATAATGAGCAGTTCTTC
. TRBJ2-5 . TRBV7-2 CASSIGVAAFQETQYF TGTGCCAGCTCAATAGGGGTAGCGGCCTTCCAAGAGACCCAGTACTTC
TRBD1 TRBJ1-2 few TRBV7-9 CASSPTRGNSYGYTF TGTGCCAGCAGCCCTACCAGGGGGAATAGCTATGGCTACACCTTC
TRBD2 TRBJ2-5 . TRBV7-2 CASSLRGGETQYF TGTGCCAGCAGCTTACGGGGGGGAGAGACCCAGTACTTC
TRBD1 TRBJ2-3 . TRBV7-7 CASSPGTAGWSTDTQYF TGTGCTAGCAGCCCGGGGACAGCCGGTTGGAGCACAGATACGCAGTATTTT
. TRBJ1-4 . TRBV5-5 CASSFRGANEKLFF TGTGCCAGCAGCTTCCGGGGAGCTAATGAAAAACTGTTTTTT
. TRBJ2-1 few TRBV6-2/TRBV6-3 CASSYTPSGTFNNEQFF TGTGCCAGCAGTTACACACCATCCGGGACTTTCAACAATGAGCAGTTCTTC
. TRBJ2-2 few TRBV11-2 CASSFRLGVTGELFF TGTGCCAGCAGCTTTCGACTAGGGGTCACCGGGGAGCTGTTTTTT
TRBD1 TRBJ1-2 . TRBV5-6 CASSLILSGTGRAGYTF TGTGCCAGCAGCTTGATTCTCTCCGGGACAGGGAGGGCCGGCTACACCTTC
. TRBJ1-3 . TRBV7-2 CASRPTVSGNTIYF TGTGCCAGCAGACCGACAGTCTCTGGAAACACCATATATTTT
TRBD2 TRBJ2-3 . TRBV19 CASGRTSGVGDTQYF TGTGCCAGTGGGAGGACTAGCGGGGTCGGAGATACGCAGTATTTT
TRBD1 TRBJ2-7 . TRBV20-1 CSASTTGGSYEQYF TGCAGTGCTAGTACTACAGGGGGCTCCTACGAGCAGTACTTC
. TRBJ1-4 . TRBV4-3 CASSQVQGTNEKLFF TGCGCCAGCAGCCAGGTACAGGGAACTAATGAAAAACTGTTTTTT
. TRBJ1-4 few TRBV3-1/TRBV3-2 CASSQSRDEKLFF TGTGCCAGCAGCCAAAGCAGGGATGAAAAACTGTTTTTT
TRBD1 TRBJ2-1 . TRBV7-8 CASSLQGAGNEQFF TGTGCCAGCAGCTTACAGGGGGCAGGCAATGAGCAGTTCTTC
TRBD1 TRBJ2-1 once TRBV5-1 CASSWGQGSNEQFF TGCGCCAGCAGCTGGGGACAGGGGAGCAATGAGCAGTTCTTC
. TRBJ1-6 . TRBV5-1 CASSLEQASPLHF TGCGCCAGCAGCTTGGAACAGGCCTCGCCCCTCCACTTT
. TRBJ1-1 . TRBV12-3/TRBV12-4 CASSLGVNTEAFF TGTGCCAGCAGTTTAGGAGTGAACACTGAAGCTTTCTTT
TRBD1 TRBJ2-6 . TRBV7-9 CASSPGRGLYAGANVLTF TGTGCCAGCAGCCCAGGCAGGGGGCTGTATGCTGGGGCCAACGTCCTGACTTTC
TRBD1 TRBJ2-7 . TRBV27 CASSLFLGQSLYEQYF TGTGCCAGCAGTTTGTTTTTGGGACAGAGCCTATACGAGCAGTACTTC
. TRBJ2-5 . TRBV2 CASSESPGGTAQETQYF TGTGCCAGCAGTGAAAGTCCGGGCGGGACAGCACAAGAGACCCAGTACTTC
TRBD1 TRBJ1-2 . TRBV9 CASSAQGELNYGYTF TGTGCCAGCAGCGCACAGGGGGAGTTAAACTATGGCTACACCTTC
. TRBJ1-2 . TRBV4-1 CASSQDVGGVHGYTF TGCGCCAGCAGCCAAGATGTTGGGGGCGTGCATGGCTACACCTTC
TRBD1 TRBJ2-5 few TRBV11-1 CASSVGHRGTQYF TGTGCCAGCAGCGTGGGGCACAGGGGGACCCAGTACTTC
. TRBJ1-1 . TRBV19 CASSIGQGTEAFF TGTGCCAGTAGTATTGGCCAGGGCACTGAAGCTTTCTTT
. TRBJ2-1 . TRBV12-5 CASGLSPEREQFF TGTGCTAGTGGTTTGAGTCCGGAGCGGGAGCAGTTCTTC
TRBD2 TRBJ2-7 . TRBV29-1 CSVGLAGVGEQYF TGCAGCGTTGGACTAGCGGGAGTGGGTGAGCAGTACTTC
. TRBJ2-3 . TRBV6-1 CASSEDGGGGTDTQYF TGTGCCAGCAGTGAAGATGGAGGGGGCGGGACAGATACGCAGTATTTT